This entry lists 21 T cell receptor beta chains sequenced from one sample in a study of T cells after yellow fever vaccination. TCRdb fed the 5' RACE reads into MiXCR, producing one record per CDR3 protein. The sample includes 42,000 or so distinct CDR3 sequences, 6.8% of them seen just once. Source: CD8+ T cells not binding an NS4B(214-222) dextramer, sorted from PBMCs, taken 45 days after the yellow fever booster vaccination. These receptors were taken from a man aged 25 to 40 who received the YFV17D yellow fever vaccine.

This chain's CDR3 is CASSLWQGAYEQYF. In nucleotides, the CDR3 is TGTGCCAGCAGCTTGTGGCAGGGGGCCTACGAGCAGTACTTC. This rearrangement joins TRBV5-4 to TRBJ2-7; TRBD1 agrees at 7 bases. The CDR3 extends over 14 amino acids. Per the germline V gene, CDR1 is SGHNT and CDR2 is YYREEE (reference sequence). V lost 1 base and J lost 2; bases outside the gene matches: 3.

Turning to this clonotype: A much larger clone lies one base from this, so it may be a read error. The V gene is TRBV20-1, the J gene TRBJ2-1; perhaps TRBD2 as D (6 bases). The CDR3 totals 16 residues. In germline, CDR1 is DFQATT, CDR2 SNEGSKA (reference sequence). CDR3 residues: CTARDGVADSYNEQFF. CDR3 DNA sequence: TGCACTGCTAGAGATGGGGTAGCGGATTCCTACAATGAGCAGTTCTTC.

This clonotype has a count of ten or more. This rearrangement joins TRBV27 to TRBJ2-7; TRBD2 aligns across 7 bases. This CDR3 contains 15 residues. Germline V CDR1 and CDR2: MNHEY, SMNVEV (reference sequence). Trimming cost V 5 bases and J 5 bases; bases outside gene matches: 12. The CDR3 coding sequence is TGTGCCAGCAGTCTACGGACTAGTGGCTTGGACGAGCAGTACTTC. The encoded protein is CASSLRTSGLDEQYF.

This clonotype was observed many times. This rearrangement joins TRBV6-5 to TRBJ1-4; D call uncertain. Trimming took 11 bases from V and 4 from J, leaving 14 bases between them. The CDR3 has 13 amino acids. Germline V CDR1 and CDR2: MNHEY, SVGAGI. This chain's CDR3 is CASTRRFNEKLFF. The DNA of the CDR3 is TGTGCCTCGACCCGGAGGTTTAATGAAAAACTGTTTTTT.

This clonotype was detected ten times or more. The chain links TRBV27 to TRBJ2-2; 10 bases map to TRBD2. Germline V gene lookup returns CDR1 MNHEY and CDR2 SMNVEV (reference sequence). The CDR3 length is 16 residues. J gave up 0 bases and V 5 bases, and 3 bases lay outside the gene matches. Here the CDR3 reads CASSMLAGANTGELFF. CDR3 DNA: TGTGCCAGCAGTATGCTAGCGGGGGCGAACACCGGGGAGCTGTTTTTT.

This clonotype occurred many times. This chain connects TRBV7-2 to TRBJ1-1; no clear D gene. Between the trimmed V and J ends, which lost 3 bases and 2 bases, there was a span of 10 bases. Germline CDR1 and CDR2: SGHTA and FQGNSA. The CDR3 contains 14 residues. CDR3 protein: CASSLWTENTEAFF. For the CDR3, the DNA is TGTGCCAGCAGCTTGTGGACGGAAAACACTGAAGCTTTCTTT.

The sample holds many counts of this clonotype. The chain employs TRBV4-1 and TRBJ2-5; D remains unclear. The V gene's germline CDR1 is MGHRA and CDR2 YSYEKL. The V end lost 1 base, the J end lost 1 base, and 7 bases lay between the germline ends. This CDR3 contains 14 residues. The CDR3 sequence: CASSQVDFQETQYF. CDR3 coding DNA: TGCGCCAGCAGCCAAGTCGATTTCCAAGAGACCCAGTACTTC.

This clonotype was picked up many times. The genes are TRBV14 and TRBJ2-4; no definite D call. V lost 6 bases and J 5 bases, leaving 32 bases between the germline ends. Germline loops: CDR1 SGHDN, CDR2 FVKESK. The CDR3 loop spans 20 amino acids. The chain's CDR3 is CASSLRLIPVGELRENIQYF. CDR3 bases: TGTGCCAGCAGTCTGAGGCTCATACCCGTTGGTGAGCTTAGGGAAAACATTCAGTACTTC.

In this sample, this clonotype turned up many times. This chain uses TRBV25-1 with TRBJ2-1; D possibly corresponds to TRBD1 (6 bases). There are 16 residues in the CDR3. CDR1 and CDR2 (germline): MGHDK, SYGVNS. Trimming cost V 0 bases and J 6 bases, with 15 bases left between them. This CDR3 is CASSEYFVGGTNEQFF. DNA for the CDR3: TGTGCCAGCAGTGAATATTTTGTAGGGGGAACCAATGAGCAGTTCTTC.

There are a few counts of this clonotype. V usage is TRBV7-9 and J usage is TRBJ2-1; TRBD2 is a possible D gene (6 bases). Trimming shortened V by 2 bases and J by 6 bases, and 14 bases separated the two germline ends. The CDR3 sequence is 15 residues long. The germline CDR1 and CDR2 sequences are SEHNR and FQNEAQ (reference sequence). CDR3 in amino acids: CASSLLGGTPNEQFF. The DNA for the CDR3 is TGTGCCAGCAGCTTATTGGGGGGAACTCCCAATGAGCAGTTCTTC.

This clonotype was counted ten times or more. CDR3 in DNA: TGTGCCAGCAGTTACGGTCAGACCCAGTACTTC. Protein: CASSYGQTQYF. V gene TRBV6-6 combines with J gene TRBJ2-5; D call uncertain. Germline-derived CDR1 and CDR2 are MNHNY and SVGAGI (reference sequence). There are 11 residues in the CDR3. V lost 2 bases and J lost 6, with 4 bases in between.

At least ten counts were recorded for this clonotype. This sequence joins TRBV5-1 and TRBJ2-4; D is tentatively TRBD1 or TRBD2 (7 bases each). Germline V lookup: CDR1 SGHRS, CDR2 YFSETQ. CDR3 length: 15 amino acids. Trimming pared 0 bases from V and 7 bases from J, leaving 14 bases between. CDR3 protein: CASSLDFQGGNIQYF. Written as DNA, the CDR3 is TGCGCCAGCAGCTTGGATTTCCAGGGGGGGAACATTCAGTACTTC.

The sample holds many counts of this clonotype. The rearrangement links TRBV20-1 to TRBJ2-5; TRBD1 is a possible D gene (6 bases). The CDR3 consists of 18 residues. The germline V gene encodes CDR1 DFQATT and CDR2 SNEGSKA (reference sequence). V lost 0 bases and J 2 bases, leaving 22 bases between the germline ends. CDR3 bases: TGCAGTGCTAGAGATAAATTGCTGCAGGGGCTGGGGCAAGAGACCCAGTACTTC. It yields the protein CSARDKLLQGLGQETQYF.

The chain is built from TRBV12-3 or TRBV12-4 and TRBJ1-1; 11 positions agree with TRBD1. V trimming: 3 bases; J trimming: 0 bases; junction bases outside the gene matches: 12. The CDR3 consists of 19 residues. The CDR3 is CASSFHGGQGELMNTEAFF. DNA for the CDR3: TGTGCCAGCAGTTTTCATGGGGGACAGGGGGAACTCATGAACACTGAAGCTTTCTTT.

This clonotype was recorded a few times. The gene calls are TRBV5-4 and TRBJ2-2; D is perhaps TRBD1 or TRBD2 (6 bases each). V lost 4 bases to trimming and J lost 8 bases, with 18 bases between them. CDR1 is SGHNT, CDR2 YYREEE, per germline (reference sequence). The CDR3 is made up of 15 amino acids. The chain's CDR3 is CASSPRGTPNGELFF. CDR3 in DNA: TGTGCCAGCAGCCCTCGGGGGACACCTAATGGGGAGCTGTTTTTT. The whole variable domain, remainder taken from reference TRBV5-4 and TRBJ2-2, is ETGVTQSPTHLIKTRGQQVTLRCSSQSGHNTVSWYQQALGQGPQFIFQYYREEENGRGNFPPRFSGLQFPNYSSELNVNALELDDSALYLCASSPRGTPNGELFFGEGSRLTVL.

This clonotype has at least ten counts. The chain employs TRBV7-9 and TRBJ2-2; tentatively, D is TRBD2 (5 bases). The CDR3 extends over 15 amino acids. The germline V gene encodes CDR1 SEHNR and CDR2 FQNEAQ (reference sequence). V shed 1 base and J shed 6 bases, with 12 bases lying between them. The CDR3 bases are TGTGCCAGCAGCTTAGGAGGGAGTCACCCCGGGGAGCTGTTTTTT. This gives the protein CASSLGGSHPGELFF. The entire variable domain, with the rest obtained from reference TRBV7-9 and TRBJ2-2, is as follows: DTGVSQNPRHKITKRGQNVTFRCDPISEHNRLYWYRQTLGQGPEFLTYFQNEAQLEKSRLLSDRFSAERPKGSFSTLEIQRTEQGDSAMYLCASSLGGSHPGELFFGEGSRLTVL.

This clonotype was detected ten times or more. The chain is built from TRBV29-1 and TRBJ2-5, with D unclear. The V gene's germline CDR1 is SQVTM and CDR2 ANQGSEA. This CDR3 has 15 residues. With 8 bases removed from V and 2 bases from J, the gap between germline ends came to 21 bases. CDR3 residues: CSSPRAPNGQETQYF. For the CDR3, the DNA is TGCAGCTCGCCCCGGGCGCCGAATGGGCAAGAGACCCAGTACTTC.

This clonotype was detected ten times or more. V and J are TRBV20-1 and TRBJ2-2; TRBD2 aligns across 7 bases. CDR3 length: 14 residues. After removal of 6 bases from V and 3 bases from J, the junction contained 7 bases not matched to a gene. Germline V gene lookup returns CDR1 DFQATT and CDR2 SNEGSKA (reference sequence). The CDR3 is CSAERGKHTGELFF. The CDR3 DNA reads TGCAGTGCCGAGCGGGGCAAGCACACCGGGGAGCTGTTTTTT.

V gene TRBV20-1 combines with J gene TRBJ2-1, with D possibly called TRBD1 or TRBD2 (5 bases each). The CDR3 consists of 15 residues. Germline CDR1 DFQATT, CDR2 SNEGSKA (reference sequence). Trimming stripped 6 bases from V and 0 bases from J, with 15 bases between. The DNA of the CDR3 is TGCAGTGCGGCGTTGGGACGGAGCTCCTACAATGAGCAGTTCTTC. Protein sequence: CSAALGRSSYNEQFF.

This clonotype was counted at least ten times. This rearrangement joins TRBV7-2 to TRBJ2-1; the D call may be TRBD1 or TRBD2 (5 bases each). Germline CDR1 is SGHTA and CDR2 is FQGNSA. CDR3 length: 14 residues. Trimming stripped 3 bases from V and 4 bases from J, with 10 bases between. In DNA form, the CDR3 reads TGTGCCAGCAGCTTCCCGGGACCATACAATGAGCAGTTCTTC. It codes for CASSFPGPYNEQFF.

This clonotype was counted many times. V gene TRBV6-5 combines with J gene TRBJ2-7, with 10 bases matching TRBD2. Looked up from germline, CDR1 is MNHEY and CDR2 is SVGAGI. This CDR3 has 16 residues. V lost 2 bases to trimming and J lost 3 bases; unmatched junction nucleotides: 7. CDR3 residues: CASSYGLAGVVYEQYF. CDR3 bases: TGTGCCAGCAGTTACGGGCTAGCGGGAGTTGTCTACGAGCAGTACTTC.